This T cell receptor (beta chain) was retrieved from a study of OX40 agonist ivuxolimab in advanced cancers. This clone has just one count. This CDR3 contains 16 residues. Trimming stripped 1 base from V and 1 base from J, with 13 bases between. The germline V gene has CDR1 SGHVS and CDR2 FNYEAQ. Generated by immunoSEQ multiplex PCR, the TCRdb table keeps only in-frame clones and is missing some. The repertoire holds about 22,000 clones, with approximately 84% as singletons. The source of this sequence is an adult with an advanced solid tumor such as melanoma, head and neck, liver or kidney cancer. The rearrangement links TRBV7-6 to TRBJ1-1; tentatively, D is TRBD1 (5 bases). The specimen was CD4+ or CD8+ T cells sorted from blood, collected in a trial of the OX40 agonist ivuxolimab. The CDR3 region is CASSLGGLDGNTEAFF. In DNA, the CDR3 is TGTGCCAGCAGCTTAGGGGGCCTGGACGGGAACACTGAAGCTTTCTTT.